This TCR beta chain was identified during a study of T cell responses to AZD1222 COVID-19 vaccine (dated by TCRdb to the early 2020s). Broadly, across the study: AZD1222 recipients whose second dose came at about 4 weeks and those whose second dose came at about 12 weeks were combined into one group, since spike-specific TCR depth and breadth did not differ between the two schedules. TCR sequencing covered more than 230 trial participants: about 210 given two doses of AZD1222 and 26 given two doses of MenACWY control vaccine. Trial participants were enrolled by age into 18-55, 56-69 and 70-plus year subgroups, with about 150, 28 and 57 TCR-sequenced participants respectively.

Worth noting for this clone: Its antigen remains undetermined. No per-base quality is available; no much larger clone lies one base away.

The CDR3 regions of human TCRbeta chains were analyzed by immunosequencing. The authors processed their data as follows. TCRs in the repertoires were matched against a reference library of SARS-CoV-2-specific TCRs that had been generated with the MIRA antigen-specificity platform. Breadth was defined as the fraction of unique TCRs that were SARS-CoV-2-associated. Depth was defined as the fraction of total T cells that were SARS-CoV-2-associated. Using the MIRA data, every spike-specific TCR was mapped to the spike region that the TCR reacted to and assigned to either a CD4 or a CD8 class. Log10-transformed breadth and depth values were compared by one-way ANOVA with Sidak's multiple comparisons tests. TCRdb took this table from immuneACCESS and kept in-frame rearrangements with V and J called. Such tables lack part of the clones; where checked against another copy, unresolved V genes explain under half of the gap, and the rest is unexplained. D and trimming come from the DNA, and the V and J calls and clone size come from that table. Counted in this sample were some 120,000 clones; approximately 93% of them appeared once. The ten largest make up under 4% of the sample.

The paper's findings and limits, for the study overall: A significant rise in spike-specific TCR breadth and depth was observed after two AZD1222 doses relative to day 0 and relative to MenACWY recipients. Because no day 14 peak-response samples were available, the repertoires could be characterized only after the peak T cell response. Conclusions about previously exposed vaccinees are limited, since just five to seven AZD1222 recipients were seropositive for SARS-CoV-2 at baseline. The whole spike protein was spanned by vaccine-associated CD4 TCRs, and dominant responses were seen in regions 160-218 and 743-854. In the small 56-69-year group, the increase in depth fell short of significance, most likely because of low power. Epitopes outside the regions mutated in the B.1.351 and B.1.1.7 variants were reportedly recognized by nearly half of the unique spike-specific TCRs. Most participants were white British and females outnumbered males, and the authors suggested that clonal diversity may have been underestimated.

The CDR3 holds 15 amino acids from the cysteine to the phenylalanine. The only DNA kept is the CDR3, 45 bases in frame from the first base. According to the germline V gene (reference sequence), CDR1 reads LNHNV and CDR2 reads YYDKDF. The V and J ends are trimmed by 1 base and 2 bases, leaving 12 bases between them. The meaning of the sample's time point label: baseline before first vaccination. The vaccinee samples were drawn from two UK trials, COV001 and COV002, one of which was a single-blind randomized controlled phase 2/3 trial testing AZD1222 (ChAdOx1 nCoV-19) in healthy adults. For TCRbeta chain sequencing, PBMC samples from trial participants were taken at day 0 and at day 28 after the second dose.

This receptor was identified in an adult in good health. The chain is encoded by TRBV15 joined to TRBJ2-7; the best D guess is TRBD1, with 5 bases matching. Sequenced here: peripheral blood, sampled on day 0 of AZD1222 vaccination. In nucleotides, the sequence is TGTGCCACCAGCAGAGCCTACGAGACAGCCTACGAGCAGTACTTC. Translated, it reads CATSRAYETAYEQYF.